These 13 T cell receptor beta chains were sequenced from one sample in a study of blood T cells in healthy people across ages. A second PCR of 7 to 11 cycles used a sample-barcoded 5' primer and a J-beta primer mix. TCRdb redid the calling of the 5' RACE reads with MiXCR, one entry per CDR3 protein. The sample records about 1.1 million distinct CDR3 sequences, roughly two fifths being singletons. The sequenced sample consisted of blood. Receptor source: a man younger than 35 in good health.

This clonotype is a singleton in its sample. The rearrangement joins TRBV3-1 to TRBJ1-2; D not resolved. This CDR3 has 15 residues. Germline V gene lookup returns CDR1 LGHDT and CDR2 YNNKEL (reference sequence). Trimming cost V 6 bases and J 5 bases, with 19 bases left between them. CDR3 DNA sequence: TGTGCCAGCAGTCCGGACCCGGGCCGACCATATGGCTACACCTTC. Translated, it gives CASSPDPGRPYGYTF.

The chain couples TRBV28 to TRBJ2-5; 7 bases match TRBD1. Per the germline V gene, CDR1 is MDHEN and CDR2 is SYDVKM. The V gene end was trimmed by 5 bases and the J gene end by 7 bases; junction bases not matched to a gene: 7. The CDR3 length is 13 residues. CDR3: CASSIYRGRTQYF. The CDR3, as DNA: TGTGCCAGCAGTATCTACAGGGGCCGGACCCAGTACTTC.

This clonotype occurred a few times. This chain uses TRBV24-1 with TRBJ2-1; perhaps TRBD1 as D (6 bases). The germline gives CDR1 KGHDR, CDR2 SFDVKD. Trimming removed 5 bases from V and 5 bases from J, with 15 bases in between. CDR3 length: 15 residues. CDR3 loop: CATSVAGTHNNEQFF. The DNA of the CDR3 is TGTGCCACCAGTGTCGCCGGGACACACAACAATGAGCAGTTCTTC.

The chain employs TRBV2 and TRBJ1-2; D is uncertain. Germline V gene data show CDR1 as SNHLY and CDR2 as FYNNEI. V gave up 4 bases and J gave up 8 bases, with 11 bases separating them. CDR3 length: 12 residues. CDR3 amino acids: CASSVKDAGYTF. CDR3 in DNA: TGTGCCAGCAGTGTTAAGGACGCAGGCTACACCTTC.

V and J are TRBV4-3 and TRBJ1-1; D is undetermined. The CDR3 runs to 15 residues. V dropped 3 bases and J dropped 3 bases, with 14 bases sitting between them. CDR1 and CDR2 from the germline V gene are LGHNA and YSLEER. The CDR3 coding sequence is TGCGCCAGCAGCCAGTCCTTGGCCCCGGACACTGAAGCTTTCTTT. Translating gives CASSQSLAPDTEAFF.

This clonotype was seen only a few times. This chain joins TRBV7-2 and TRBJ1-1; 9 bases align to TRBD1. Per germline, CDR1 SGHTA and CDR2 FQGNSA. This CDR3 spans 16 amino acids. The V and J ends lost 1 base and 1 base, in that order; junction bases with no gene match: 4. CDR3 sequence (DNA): TGTGCCAGCAGCTTAGGCGGGACAGGGCGGAACACTGAAGCTTTCTTT. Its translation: CASSLGGTGRNTEAFF. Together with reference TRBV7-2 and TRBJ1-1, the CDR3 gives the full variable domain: GAGVSQSPSNKVTEKGKDVELRCDPISGHTALYWYRQSLGQGLEFLIYFQGNSAPDKSGLPSDRFSAERTGGSVSTLTIQRTQQEDSAVYLCASSLGGTGRNTEAFFGQGTRLTVV.

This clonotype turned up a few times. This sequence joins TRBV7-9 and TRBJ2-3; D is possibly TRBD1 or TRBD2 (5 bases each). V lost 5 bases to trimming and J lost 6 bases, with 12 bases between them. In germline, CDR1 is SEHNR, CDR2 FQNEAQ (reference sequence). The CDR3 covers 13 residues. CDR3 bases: TGTGCCAGCAGCATGGGGGTAGCGGATACGCAGTATTTT. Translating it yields CASSMGVADTQYF.

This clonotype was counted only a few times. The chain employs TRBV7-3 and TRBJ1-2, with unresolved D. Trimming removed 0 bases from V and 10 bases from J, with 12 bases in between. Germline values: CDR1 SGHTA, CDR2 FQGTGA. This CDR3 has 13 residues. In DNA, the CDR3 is TGTGCCAGCAGCTTAACGTTCGGCAGCCACTACACCTTC. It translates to CASSLTFGSHYTF.

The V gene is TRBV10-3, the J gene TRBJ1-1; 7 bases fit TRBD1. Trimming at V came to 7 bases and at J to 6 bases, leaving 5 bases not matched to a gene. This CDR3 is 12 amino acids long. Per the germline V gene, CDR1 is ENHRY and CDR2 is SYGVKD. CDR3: CAITSGGPEAFF. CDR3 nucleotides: TGTGCCATCACTTCAGGGGGACCTGAAGCTTTCTTT.

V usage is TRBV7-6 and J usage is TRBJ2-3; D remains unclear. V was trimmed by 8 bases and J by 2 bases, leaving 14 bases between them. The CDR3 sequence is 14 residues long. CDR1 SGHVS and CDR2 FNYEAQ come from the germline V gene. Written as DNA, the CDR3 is TGTGCCAGCCTCGACGGAAGGTCCACAGATACGCAGTATTTT. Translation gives CASLDGRSTDTQYF. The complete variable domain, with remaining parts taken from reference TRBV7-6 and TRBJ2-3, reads GAGVSQSPRYKVTKRGQDVALRCDPISGHVSLYWYRQALGQGPEFLTYFNYEAQQDKSGLPNDRFSAERPEGSISTLTIQRTEQRDSAMYRCASLDGRSTDTQYFGPGTRLTVL.

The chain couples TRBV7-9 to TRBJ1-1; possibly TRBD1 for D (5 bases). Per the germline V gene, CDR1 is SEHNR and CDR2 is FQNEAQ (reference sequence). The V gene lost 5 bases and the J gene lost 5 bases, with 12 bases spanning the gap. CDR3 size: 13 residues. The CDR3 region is CASSPHGGTEAFF. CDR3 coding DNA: TGTGCCAGCAGCCCACATGGGGGTACTGAAGCTTTCTTT.

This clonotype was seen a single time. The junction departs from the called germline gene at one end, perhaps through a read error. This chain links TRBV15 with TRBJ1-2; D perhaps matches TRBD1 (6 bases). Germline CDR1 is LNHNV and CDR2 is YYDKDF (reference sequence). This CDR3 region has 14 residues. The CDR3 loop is CAISIGQLNYGYTF. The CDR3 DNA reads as TGTGCCATCAGCATCGGACAGCTAAACTATGGCTACACCTTC.

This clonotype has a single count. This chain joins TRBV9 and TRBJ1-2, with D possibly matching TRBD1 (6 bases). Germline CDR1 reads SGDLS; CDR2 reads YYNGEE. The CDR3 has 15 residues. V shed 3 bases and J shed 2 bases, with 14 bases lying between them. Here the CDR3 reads CASSGREGQNYGYTF. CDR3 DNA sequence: TGTGCCAGCAGCGGAAGGGAAGGACAGAACTATGGCTACACCTTC.